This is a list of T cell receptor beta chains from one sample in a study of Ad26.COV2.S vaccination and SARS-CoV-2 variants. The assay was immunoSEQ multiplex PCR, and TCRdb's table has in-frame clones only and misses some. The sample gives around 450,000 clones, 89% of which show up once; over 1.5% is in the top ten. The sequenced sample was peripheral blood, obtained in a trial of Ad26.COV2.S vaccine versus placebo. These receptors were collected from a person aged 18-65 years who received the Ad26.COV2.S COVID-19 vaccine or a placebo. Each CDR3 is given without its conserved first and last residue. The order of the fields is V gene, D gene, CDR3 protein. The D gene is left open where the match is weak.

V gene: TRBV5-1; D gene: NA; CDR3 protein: ASSGGARETQY
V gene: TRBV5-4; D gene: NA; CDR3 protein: ASSSSSGLRLGYT
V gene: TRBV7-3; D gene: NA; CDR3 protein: ASSYQGSTEAF
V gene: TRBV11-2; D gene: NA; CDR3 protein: ASSTGLQID
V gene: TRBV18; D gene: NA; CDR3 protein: ASSSPTGGEAF
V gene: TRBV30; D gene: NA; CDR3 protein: AWSPRDRFGYGYT
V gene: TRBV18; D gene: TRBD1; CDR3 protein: ASSAEPGQVNSPLH
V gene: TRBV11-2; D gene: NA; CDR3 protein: ASSLSGSVRDTEAF
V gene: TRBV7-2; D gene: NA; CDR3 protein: ASSQSGAGVSYEQY
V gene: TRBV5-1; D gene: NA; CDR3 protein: ASSHFSNYGYT
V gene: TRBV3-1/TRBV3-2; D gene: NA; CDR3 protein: ASSQFGGRQPQH
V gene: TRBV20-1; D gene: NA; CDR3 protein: SASVPGYEQY
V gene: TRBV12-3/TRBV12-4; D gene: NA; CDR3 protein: ASSLGVGDTQY
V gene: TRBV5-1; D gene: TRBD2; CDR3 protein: ASSGVAGVADTQY
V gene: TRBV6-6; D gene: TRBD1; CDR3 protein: ASSYQRQGHYEQY
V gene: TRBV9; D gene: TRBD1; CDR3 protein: ASSSRTGAAGNTIY
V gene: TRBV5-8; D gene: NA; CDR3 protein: ATKDYMQETQY
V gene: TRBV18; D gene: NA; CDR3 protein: ASSPGSTYEQY
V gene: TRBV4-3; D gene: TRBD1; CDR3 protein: ASSQVGQGKNEQF
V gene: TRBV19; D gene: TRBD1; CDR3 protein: ASSPTGGFYQPQH
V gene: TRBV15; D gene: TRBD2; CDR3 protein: ATSRAGLSELSYEQY
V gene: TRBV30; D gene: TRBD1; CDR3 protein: AGGPGGSSYEQY
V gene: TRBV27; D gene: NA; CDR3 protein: ASSLVSSYNEQF
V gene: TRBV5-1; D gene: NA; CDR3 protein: ASGQGRDTQY
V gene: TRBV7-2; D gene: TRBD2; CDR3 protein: ASSHRRSGGRSYEQY
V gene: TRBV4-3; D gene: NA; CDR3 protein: ASSPGLGQAYSNQPQH
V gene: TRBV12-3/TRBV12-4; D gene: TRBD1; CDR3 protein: ASSGDRVYEQY
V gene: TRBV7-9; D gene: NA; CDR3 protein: ASSSRYNSYEQY
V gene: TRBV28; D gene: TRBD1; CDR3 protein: ASGQGNSPLH
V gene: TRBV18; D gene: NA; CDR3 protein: ASSPLRSVNTGELF
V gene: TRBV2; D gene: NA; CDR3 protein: ASSSSYEQY
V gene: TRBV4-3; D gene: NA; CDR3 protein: ASSQDRQSSYEQY
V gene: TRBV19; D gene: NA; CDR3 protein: ASRLLGSGNTIY
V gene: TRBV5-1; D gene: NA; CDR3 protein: ASSSLASNEQF
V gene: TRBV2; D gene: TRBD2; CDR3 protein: ASSGTSRSDTQY
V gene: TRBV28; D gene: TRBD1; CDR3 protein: ASSPGQAANYGYT
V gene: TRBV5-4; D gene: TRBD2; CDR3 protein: ASSSGGSSTDTQY
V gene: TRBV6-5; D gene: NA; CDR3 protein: ASSLKANYGYT
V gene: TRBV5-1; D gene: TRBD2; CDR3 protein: ASSSGGTSYNEQF
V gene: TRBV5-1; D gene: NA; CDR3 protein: ASSLEWWGEQF
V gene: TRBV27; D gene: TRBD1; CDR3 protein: ASRTGQNPNTEAF
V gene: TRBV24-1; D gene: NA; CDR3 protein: ATSGTGPDNEQF
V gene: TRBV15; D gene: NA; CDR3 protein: ATSRDVDYEQY
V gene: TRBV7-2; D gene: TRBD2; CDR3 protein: ASSLNLAGGTDTQY
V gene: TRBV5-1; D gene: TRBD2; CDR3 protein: ASSGSGAYNEQF
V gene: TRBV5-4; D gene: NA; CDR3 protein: ASSLLQNTEAF
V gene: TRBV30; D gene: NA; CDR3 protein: AWRRGSTGELF
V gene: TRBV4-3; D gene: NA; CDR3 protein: ASSQVGYSTGNTIY
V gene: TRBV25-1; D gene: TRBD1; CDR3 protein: ASSRQGSSYEQY
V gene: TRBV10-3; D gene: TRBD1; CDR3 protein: AISEWGTGGNARDTQY